The rows below give T cell receptor beta chains drawn from one sample of a study of cytomegalovirus exposure and HLA in healthy donors. The assay was immunoSEQ multiplex PCR, and TCRdb's table has in-frame clones only and misses some. This table holds roughly 140,000 clones, roughly 76% found once. Sequencing used PBMCs. Receptor source: a female donor in good health and CMV-seronegative. CDR3s include the opening cysteine and the closing phenylalanine or tryptophan. D genes are given only for firm matches. The size of a clone is reported for some rows only, either as once, few or many, or as a class for expanded clones.

J gene,V gene,clone size,D gene,CDR3 protein,CDR3 DNA
TRBJ2-7,TRBV5-1,.,.,CASSLNAGYEQYF,TGCGCCAGCAGCTTGAACGCGGGATACGAGCAGTACTTC
TRBJ2-7,TRBV11-3,.,TRBD1,CASSLRTGEGYEQYF,TGTGCCAGCAGCTTACGGACAGGGGAGGGGTACGAGCAGTACTTC
TRBJ1-3,TRBV5-6,.,.,CASSFRGGNTIYF,TGTGCCAGCAGCTTCAGGGGTGGAAACACCATATATTTT
TRBJ1-3,TRBV4-1,.,TRBD1,CASSQGQGRVYF,TGCGCCAGCAGCCAAGGACAGGGTCGTGTATATTTT
TRBJ2-1,TRBV27,.,.,CASSPSGVEQFF,TGTGCCAGCAGCCCTTCAGGGGTTGAGCAGTTCTTC
TRBJ2-4,TRBV29-1,.,.,CSGGHENIQYF,TGCAGCGGGGGACACGAAAACATTCAGTACTTC
TRBJ2-7,TRBV27,few,.,CASSFALSYEQYF,TGTGCCAGCAGTTTCGCCCTATCCTACGAGCAGTACTTC
TRBJ1-5,TRBV2,.,.,CASSERGGVQPQHF,TGTGCCAGCAGTGAAAGGGGAGGGGTTCAGCCCCAGCATTTT
TRBJ1-1,TRBV5-1,.,TRBD1,CASSFTGTGSTTEAFF,TGCGCCAGCAGCTTTACCGGGACAGGGTCAACCACTGAAGCTTTCTTT
TRBJ2-3,TRBV6-1,few,.,CASSEWGGVVGSTDTQYF,TGTGCCAGCAGTGAATGGGGGGGCGTTGTAGGAAGCACAGATACGCAGTATTTT
TRBJ1-5,TRBV18,.,TRBD1,CASSPWTGIGQPQHF,TGTGCCAGCTCACCATGGACAGGGATCGGACAGCCCCAGCATTTT
TRBJ1-5,TRBV5-6,.,.,CASSRWGRFDQPQHF,TGTGCCAGCAGCCGTTGGGGGCGCTTCGATCAGCCCCAGCATTTT
TRBJ2-6,TRBV11-2,.,.,CASSLDGEGGGGANVLTF,TGTGCCAGCAGCTTAGATGGGGAGGGGGGCGGTGGGGCCAACGTCCTGACTTTC
TRBJ1-4,TRBV19,.,TRBD1,CASSTDRGELFF,TGTGCCAGTAGTACCGACAGGGGAGAACTGTTTTTT
TRBJ1-1,TRBV29-1,.,.,CSVEEGPGDEAFF,TGCAGCGTTGAAGAGGGGCCAGGCGACGAAGCTTTCTTT
TRBJ1-5,TRBV30,.,.,CAWALGAGSNQPQHF,TGTGCCTGGGCCCTCGGGGCGGGAAGCAATCAGCCCCAGCATTTT
TRBJ1-1,TRBV11-3,.,.,CASRSLGTEAFF,TGTGCCAGCAGATCCCTCGGCACTGAAGCTTTCTTT
TRBJ2-7,TRBV28,few,TRBD1,CASSSRQGGSYEQYF,TGTGCCAGCAGTTCCAGACAGGGGGGTTCCTACGAGCAGTACTTC
TRBJ2-7,TRBV6-1,.,.,CASSRTGSSYEQYF,TGTGCCAGCAGTCGTACCGGGAGCTCCTACGAGCAGTACTTC
TRBJ2-1,TRBV6-4,.,TRBD2,CASSDGLSGIIVLAGGPHEQFF,TGTGCCAGCAGTGACGGTTTATCAGGAATCATCGTACTAGCGGGAGGGCCCCATGAGCAGTTCTTC
TRBJ1-5,TRBV11-3,once,TRBD1,CASSFGTGNQPQHF,TGTGCCAGCAGCTTCGGGACAGGAAATCAGCCCCAGCATTTT
TRBJ1-3,TRBV2,.,TRBD1,CASTAGGGNTIYF,TGTGCCAGCACTGCAGGGGGCGGAAACACCATATATTTT
TRBJ1-1,TRBV7-9,few,.,CASSPRTVVNTEAFF,TGTGCCAGCAGCCCCCGGACAGTAGTTAACACTGAAGCTTTCTTT
TRBJ2-7,TRBV6-1,.,TRBD2,CAGGLAGDQQYF,TGTGCCGGGGGACTAGCGGGAGACCAGCAGTACTTC
TRBJ2-4,TRBV30,.,.,CAWSGGLAKNIQYF,TGTGCCTGGAGTGGAGGTCTAGCCAAAAACATTCAGTACTTC
TRBJ2-6,TRBV27,.,TRBD1,CASRSTGAGANVLTF,TGTGCCAGCAGATCGACAGGGGCCGGGGCCAACGTCCTGACTTTC
TRBJ1-6,TRBV7-3,.,.,CASTHGGGSPLHF,TGTGCCAGCACCCACGGGGGGGGATCACCCCTCCACTTT
TRBJ2-1,TRBV29-1,.,.,CSVGSSPYNEQFF,TGCAGCGTTGGTTCAAGCCCCTACAATGAGCAGTTCTTC
TRBJ2-1,TRBV7-9,.,.,CASSLESGYTNEQFF,TGTGCCAGCAGCTTAGAGAGCGGGTATACAAATGAGCAGTTCTTC
TRBJ2-7,TRBV28,.,TRBD1,CAARQGTYEQYF,TGTGCCGCCAGACAGGGTACCTACGAGCAGTACTTC
TRBJ2-7,TRBV4-1,.,TRBD2,CASSPTRLAGAYEQYF,TGCGCCAGCAGTCCCACCCGACTAGCGGGAGCCTACGAGCAGTACTTC
TRBJ2-7,TRBV27,few,.,CASSPPGRIYEQYF,TGTGCCAGCAGTCCACCGGGTCGTATCTACGAGCAGTACTTC
TRBJ2-7,TRBV27,.,.,CASSYDSTLYHEQYF,TGTGCCAGCAGTTACGACAGTACGCTCTATCACGAGCAGTACTTC
TRBJ1-1,TRBV5-1,.,.,CASKDGQMNTEAFF,TGCGCCAGCAAGGACGGACAAATGAACACTGAAGCTTTCTTT
TRBJ1-4,TRBV5-1,.,TRBD1,CASSRTGEPTNEKLFF,TGCGCCAGCAGCAGGACAGGGGAACCAACTAATGAAAAACTGTTTTTT
TRBJ1-5,TRBV18,.,TRBD1,CASSQASGQGNQPQHF,TGTGCCAGCTCACAAGCAAGCGGACAGGGTAATCAGCCCCAGCATTTT
TRBJ1-1,TRBV6-5,.,.,CASSYESMNTEAFF,TGTGCCAGCAGTTACGAGAGTATGAACACTGAAGCTTTCTTT
TRBJ1-4,TRBV7-7,.,TRBD1,CASSLGQGASEKLFF,TGTGCCAGCAGCTTAGGACAGGGGGCCAGTGAAAAACTGTTTTTT
TRBJ2-1,TRBV29-1,.,TRBD1,CSVAGGDRGHDEQFF,TGCAGCGTTGCCGGGGGGGACAGGGGGCATGATGAGCAGTTCTTC
TRBJ2-3,TRBV6-4,.,TRBD2,CASSALPTSGRASTDTQYF,TGTGCCAGCAGTGCCCTCCCGACTAGCGGGAGGGCGAGCACAGATACGCAGTATTTT
TRBJ1-4,TRBV7-9,few,.,CASSSFFLEKLFF,TGTGCCAGCAGCTCGTTCTTCCTTGAAAAACTGTTTTTT
TRBJ2-3,TRBV29-1,.,TRBD2,CSGNPSGSSTDTQYF,TGCAGCGGGAACCCTAGCGGGAGCAGCACAGATACGCAGTATTTT